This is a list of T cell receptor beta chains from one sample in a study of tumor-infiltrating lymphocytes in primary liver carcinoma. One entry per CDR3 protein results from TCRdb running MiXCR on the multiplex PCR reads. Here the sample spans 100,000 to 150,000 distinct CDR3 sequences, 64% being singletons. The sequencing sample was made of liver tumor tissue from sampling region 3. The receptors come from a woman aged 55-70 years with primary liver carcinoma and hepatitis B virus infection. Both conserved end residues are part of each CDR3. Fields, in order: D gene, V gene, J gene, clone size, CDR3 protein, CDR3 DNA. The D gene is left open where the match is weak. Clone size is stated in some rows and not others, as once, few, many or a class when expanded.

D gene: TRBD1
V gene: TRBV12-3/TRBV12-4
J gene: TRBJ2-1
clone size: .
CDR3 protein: CVSSSRPRDRDYEQFF
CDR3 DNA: TGTGTCAGCAGTTCTCGCCCACGGGACAGGGACTATGAGCAGTTCTTC

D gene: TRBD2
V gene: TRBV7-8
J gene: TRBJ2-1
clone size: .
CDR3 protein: CTSSSSASGRVNEQFF
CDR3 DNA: TGTACCAGCAGCTCCAGCGCTAGCGGGAGGGTGAATGAGCAATTCTTC

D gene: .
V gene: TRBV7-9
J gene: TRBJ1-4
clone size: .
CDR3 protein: CAGSEQLSNEKLFF
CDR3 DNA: TGTGCCGGCAGCGAACAGTTGAGTAATGAAAAACTGTTTTTT

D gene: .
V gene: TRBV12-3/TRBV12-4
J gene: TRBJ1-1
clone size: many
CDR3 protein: CASSSLGRGGTEAFF
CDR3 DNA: TGTGCCAGCAGTAGCCTCGGGCGGGGCGGCACTGAAGCTTTCTTT

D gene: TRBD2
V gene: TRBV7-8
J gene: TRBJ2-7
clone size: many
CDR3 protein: CASSYRRLAGYSYEQYF
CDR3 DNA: TGTGCCAGCAGCTACCGAAGACTAGCGGGGTACTCCTACGAGCAGTACTTC

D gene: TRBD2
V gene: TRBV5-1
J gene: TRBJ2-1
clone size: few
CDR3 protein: CASSPGGTSGRIEQFF
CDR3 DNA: TGCGCCAGCAGCCCTGGTGGGACTAGCGGGAGAATTGAGCAGTTCTTC

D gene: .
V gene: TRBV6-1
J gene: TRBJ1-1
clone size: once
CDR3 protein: CASSQFNWRKQGSAEAFF
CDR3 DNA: TGTGCCAGCAGTCAATTTAACTGGCGGAAACAGGGTTCTGCTGAAGCCTTCTTT

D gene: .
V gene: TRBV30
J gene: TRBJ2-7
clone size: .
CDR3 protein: CAWSVVGGIRSYEQYF
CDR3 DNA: TGTGCCTGGAGTGTCGTAGGGGGGATACGCTCCTACGAGCAGTACTTC

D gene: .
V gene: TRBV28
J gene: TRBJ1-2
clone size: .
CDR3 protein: CASSGLDGGNYGYTF
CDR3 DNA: TGTGCCAGCAGTGGATTGGACGGAGGTAACTATGGCTACACCTTC

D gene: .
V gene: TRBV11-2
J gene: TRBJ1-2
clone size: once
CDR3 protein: CASSLDPGADYCYTF
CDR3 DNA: TGTGCCAGCAGCTTAGACCCAGGGGCCGACTATTGTTACACCTTC

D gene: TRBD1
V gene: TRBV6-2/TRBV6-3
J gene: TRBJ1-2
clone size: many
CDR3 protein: CASLDRDYGYTF
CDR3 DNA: TGTGCCAGCCTCGACAGGGACTATGGCTACACCTTC

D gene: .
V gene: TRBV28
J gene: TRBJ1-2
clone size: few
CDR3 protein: CASNSGSGYTF
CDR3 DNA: TGTGCCAGCAATTCGGGGTCTGGCTACACCTTC

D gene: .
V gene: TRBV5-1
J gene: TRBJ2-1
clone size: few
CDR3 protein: CASSLEQGGVGEQFF
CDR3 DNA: TGCGCCAGCAGCTTGGAGCAGGGAGGCGTGGGTGAGCAGTTCTTC

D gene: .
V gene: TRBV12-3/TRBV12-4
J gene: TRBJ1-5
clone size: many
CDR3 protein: CASSFGSWGGQPQHF
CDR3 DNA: TGTGCCAGCAGTTTCGGGTCGTGGGGAGGTCAGCCCCAGCATTTT

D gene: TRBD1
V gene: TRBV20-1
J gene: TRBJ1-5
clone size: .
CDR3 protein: CSGWTGSHNQPQHF
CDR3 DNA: TGCAGTGGCTGGACAGGGTCCCATAATCAGCCCCAGCATTTT

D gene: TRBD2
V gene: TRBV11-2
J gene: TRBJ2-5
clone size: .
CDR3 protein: CTSCWTSGQETQCF
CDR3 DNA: TGTACCAGCTGCTGGACTAGCGGGCAAGAGACCCAGTGCTTC

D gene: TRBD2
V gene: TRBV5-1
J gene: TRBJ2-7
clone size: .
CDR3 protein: CASSLALGSGTPYEQYF
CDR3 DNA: TGCGCCAGCAGCTTGGCCCTCGGTAGCGGGACCCCCTACGAGCAGTACTTC

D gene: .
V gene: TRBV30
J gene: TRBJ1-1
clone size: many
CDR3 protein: CAWSRSRVSEAFF
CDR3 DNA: TGTGCCTGGAGTCGAAGCAGGGTGTCTGAAGCTTTCTTT

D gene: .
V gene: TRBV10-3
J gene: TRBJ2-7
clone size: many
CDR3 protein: CATDSKSGTYEQYF
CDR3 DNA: TGTGCCACCGACTCTAAATCAGGGACCTACGAGCAGTACTTC

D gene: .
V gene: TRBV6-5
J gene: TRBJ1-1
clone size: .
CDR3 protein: CARSYEPNTEAFF
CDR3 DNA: TGTGCCAGAAGTTACGAACCGAACACTGAAGCCTTCTTT

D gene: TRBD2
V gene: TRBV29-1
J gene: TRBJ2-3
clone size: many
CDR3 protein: CSVTGLAGGTDTQYF
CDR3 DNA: TGCAGCGTCACGGGACTAGCGGGGGGCACAGATACGCAGTATTTT

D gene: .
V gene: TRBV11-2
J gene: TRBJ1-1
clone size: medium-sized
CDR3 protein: CASSPRVYGTEAFF
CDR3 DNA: TGTGCCAGCAGCCCAAGGGTTTACGGGACTGAAGCTTTCTTT

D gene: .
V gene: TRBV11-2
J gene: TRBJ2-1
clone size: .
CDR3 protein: CASRLVGGTSFGPFF
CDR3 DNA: TGTGCCAGCAGGTTAGTAGGCGGCACTTCATTTGGGCCGTTCTTC

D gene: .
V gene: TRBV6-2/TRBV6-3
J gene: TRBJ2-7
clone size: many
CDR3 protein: CASSYSVGQWQYF
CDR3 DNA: TGTGCCAGCAGTTACTCTGTTGGGCAGTGGCAATACTTC

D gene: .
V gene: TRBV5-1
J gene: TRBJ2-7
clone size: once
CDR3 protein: CASSLVRYEQHF
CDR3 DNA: TGCGCCAGCAGCTTGGTCAGATACGAGCAGCACTTC

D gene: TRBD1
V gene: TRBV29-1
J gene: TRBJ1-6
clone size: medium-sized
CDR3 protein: CSVGDRANSPLHF
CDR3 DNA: TGCAGCGTTGGCGACAGGGCAAATTCACCCCTCCACTTT

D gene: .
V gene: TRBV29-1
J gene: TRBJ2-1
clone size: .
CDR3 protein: CSAESGTGANEEFF
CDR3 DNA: TGCAGCGCCGAATCCGGGACTGGCGCCAATGAGGAGTTCTTC

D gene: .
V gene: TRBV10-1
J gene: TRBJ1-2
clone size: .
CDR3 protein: CASGERRGYGYTF
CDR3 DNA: TGCGCCAGCGGTGAGAGAAGGGGCTATGGCTACACCTTC

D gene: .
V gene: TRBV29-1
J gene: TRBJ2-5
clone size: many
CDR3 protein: CSAPLLGRETQYF
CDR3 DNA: TGCAGCGCACCTCTTCTTGGTAGAGAGACCCAGTACTTC

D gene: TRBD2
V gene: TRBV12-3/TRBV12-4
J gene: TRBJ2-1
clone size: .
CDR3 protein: CTSSFSAGDSGEQFF
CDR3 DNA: TGTACCAGCAGTTTTTCGGCGGGAGACTCCGGTGAGCAGTTCTTC

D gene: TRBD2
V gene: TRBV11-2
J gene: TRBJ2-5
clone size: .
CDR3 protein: CASNLDLLGLTGEETQCF
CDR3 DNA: TGTGCCAGCAACTTAGATCTCCTGGGACTAACGGGGGAAGAGACCCAGTGCTTC

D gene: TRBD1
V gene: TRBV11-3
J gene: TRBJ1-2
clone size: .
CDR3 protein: CPSSLPTGAIGYTF
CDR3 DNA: TGTCCCAGCAGCCTCCCGACAGGGGCCATTGGCTACACCTTC

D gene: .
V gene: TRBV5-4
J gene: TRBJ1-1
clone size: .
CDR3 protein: CTSTPGLGVLDTKAFF
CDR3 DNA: TGTACCAGCACCCCCGGTCTGGGGGTGCTGGACACTAAAGCTTTCTTT

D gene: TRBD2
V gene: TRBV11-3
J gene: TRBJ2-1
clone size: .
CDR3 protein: CVSSLGQGGRAGYSEHFF
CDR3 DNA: TGTGTCAGCAGCTTAGGTCAAGGCGGGAGGGCCGGCTACAGTGAGCACTTCTTC

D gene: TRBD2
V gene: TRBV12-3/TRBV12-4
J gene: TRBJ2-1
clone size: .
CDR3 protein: CAGSDLSGRAYNEQFF
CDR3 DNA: TGTGCCGGCAGTGACCTTAGCGGGAGGGCCTACAATGAGCAGTTCTTC

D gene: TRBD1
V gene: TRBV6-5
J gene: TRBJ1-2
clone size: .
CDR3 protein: CASRGGQAIYGYIF
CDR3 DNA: TGTGCCAGCAGAGGCGGACAGGCCATCTATGGCTACATTTTC

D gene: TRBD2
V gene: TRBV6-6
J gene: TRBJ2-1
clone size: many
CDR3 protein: CASYLAGVPPYNEQFF
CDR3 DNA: TGTGCCAGCTATCTAGCGGGTGTCCCCCCCTACAATGAGCAGTTCTTC

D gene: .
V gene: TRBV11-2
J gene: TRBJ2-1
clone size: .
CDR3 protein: CTNSLDLTGWGDEQFF
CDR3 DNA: TGTACCAACAGCTTAGATCTGACGGGTTGGGGCGATGAGCAGTTCTTC

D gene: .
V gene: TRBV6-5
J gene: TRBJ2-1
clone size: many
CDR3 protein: CASSLGRISEQFF
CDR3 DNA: TGTGCCAGCAGTTTGGGGCGCATCAGTGAGCAGTTCTTC

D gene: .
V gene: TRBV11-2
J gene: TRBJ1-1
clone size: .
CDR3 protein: CDSSFRHLNIEAFF
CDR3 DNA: TGTGACAGCAGCTTTAGACATTTGAACATTGAAGCTTTCTTT

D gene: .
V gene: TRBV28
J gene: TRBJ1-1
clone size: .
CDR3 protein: CASSLGAGRITQTFF
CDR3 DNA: TGTGCCAGCAGTTTAGGGGCAGGTCGAATCACTCAAACTTTCTTT

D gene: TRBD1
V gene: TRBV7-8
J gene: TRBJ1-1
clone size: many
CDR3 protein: CASSPDRDNAEAFF
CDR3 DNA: TGTGCCAGCAGCCCGGACAGGGACAACGCTGAAGCTTTCTTT

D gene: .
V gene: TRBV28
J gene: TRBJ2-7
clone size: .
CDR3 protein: CANNVGGNQYEQYF
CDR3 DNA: TGTGCCAACAACGTAGGGGGGAACCAATACGAGCAGTACTTC

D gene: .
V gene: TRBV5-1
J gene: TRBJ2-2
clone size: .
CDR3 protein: CANSLGNGELFF
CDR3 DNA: TGCGCTAACAGCTTGGGAAACGGGGAGCTGTTTTTT

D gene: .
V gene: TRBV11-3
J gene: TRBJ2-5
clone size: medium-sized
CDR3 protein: CASGIQGGQTQYF
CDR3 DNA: TGTGCCAGCGGAATCCAAGGGGGTCAGACCCAGTACTTC

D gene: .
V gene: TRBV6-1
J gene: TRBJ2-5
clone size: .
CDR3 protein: CAISEASRLFETQYF
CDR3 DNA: TGTGCCATCAGTGAAGCCAGTCGGCTTTTCGAGACCCAGTACTTC

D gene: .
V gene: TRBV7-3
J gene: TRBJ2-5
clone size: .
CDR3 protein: CASSPTVSKETQYF
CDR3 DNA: TGTGCCAGCAGCCCGACAGTGAGTAAAGAGACCCAGTACTTC

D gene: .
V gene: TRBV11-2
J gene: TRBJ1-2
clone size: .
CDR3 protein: CAGSLPPYGEEKYTF
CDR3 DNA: TGTGCCGGCAGCTTACCCCCCTATGGGGAAGAGAAGTACACGTTC

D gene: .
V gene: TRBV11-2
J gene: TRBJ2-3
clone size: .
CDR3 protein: CASSRVTGTSGGTQNF
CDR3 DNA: TGTGCGAGCAGCCGAGTGACTGGAACCTCGGGCGGTACGCAGAATTTT

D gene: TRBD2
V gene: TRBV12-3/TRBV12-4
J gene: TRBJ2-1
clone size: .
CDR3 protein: CASSLGSSGGNGQFF
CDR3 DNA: TGTGCCAGCAGTTTAGGGTCTAGCGGGGGCAATGGGCAGTTCTTC

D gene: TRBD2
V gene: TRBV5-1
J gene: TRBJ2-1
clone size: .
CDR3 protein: CASSSGGSTNEQFF
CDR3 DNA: TGCGCCAGCAGCTCGGGCGGGAGTACAAATGAGCAGTTCTTC

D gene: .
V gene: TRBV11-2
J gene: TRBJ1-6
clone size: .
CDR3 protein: CASSFAMNSPLHF
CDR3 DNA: TGCGCCAGCAGCTTTGCAATGAATTCACCCCTTCACTTT

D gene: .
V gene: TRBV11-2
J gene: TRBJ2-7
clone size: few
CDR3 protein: CASSLELGEQYF
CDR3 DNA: TGTGCCAGCAGCTTGGAGCTGGGGGAGCAGTACTTC

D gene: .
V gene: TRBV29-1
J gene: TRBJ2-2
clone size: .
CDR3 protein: CSLQENTGEIFF
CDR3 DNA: TGCAGCCTTCAGGAAAACACCGGGGAGATATTTTTT

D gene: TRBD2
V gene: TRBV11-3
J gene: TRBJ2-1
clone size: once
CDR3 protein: CANSLLAGDYNEQLF
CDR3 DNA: TGTGCCAACAGCTTACTAGCGGGGGATTACAATGAACAGTTATTC

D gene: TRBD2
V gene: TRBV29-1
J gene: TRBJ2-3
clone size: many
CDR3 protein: CSVARGATDTQYF
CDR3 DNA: TGCAGCGTTGCGCGGGGGGCCACAGATACGCAGTATTTT

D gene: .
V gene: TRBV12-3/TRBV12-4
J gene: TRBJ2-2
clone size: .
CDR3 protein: CASSLDQGHNTGELFF
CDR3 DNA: TGTGCCAGCAGTTTAGACCAGGGGCACAATACCGGGGAGCTGTTTTTT